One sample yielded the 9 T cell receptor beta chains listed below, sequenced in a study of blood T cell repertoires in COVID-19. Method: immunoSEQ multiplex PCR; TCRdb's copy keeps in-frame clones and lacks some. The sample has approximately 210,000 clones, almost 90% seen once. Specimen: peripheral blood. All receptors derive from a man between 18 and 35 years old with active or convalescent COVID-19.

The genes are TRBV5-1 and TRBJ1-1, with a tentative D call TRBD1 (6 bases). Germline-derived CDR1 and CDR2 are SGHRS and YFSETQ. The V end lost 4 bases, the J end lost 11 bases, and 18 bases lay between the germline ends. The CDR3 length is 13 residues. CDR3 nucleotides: TGCGCCAGCAGCCTGAAAAACAGGGCTCTTGCTTTCTTT. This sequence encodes CASSLKNRALAFF.

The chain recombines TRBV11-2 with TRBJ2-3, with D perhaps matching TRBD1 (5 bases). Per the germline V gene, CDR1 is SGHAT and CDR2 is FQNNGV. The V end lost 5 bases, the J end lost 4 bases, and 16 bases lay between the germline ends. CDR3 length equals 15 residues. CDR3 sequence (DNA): TGTGCCAGCAGCCTTAGGGTCTGGGGCCCAGATACGCAGTATTTT. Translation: CASSLRVWGPDTQYF.

The CDR3 nucleotides read TGTGCCAGCAGCGCATCAGGGTACGAGCAGTACTTC. It translates to CASSASGYEQYF. The chain couples TRBV7-2 to TRBJ2-7; TRBD1 might be the D (5 bases). The CDR3 has 12 residues. Trimming removed 5 bases from V and 4 bases from J, with 9 bases in between. Germline loops: CDR1 SGHTA, CDR2 FQGNSA.

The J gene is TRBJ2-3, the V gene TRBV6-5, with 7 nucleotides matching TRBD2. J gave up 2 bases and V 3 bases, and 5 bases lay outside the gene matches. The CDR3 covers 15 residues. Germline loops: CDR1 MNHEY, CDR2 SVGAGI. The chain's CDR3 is CASSYSGLHTDTQYF. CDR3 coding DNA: TGTGCCAGCAGTTATAGCGGGCTTCACACAGATACGCAGTATTTT.

CDR3 amino acids: CSVGDGDTQYF. Here the CDR3 DNA reads TGCAGCGTTGGAGACGGAGATACGCAGTATTTT. V usage is TRBV29-1 and J usage is TRBJ2-3; D remains ambiguous. The CDR3 is 11 residues long. Trimming pared 4 bases from V and 5 bases from J, leaving 7 bases between. The germline V gene has CDR1 SQVTM and CDR2 ANQGSEA.

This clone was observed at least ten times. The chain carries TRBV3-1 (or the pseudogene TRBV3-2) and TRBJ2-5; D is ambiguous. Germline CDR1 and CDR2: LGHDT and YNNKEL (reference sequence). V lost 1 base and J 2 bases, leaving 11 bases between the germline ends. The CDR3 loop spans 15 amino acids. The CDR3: CASSQVAVIQETQYF. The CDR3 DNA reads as TGTGCCAGCAGCCAAGTTGCAGTGATACAAGAGACCCAGTACTTC.

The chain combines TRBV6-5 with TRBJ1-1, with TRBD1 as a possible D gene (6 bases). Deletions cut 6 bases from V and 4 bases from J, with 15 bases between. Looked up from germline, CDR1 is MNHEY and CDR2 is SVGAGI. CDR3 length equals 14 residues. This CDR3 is CASRITGLGTEAFF. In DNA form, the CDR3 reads TGTGCCAGCAGGATTACAGGGTTAGGCACTGAAGCTTTCTTT.

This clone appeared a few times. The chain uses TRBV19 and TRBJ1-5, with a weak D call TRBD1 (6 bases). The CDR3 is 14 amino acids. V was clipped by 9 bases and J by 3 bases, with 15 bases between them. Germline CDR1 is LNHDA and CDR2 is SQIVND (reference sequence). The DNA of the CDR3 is TGTGCCAGCCGGTTCGCAGGGGACAATCAGCCCCAGCATTTT. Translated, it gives CASRFAGDNQPQHF.

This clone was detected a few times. This chain's CDR3 is CASSLGAPVPEAFF. In DNA, the CDR3 is TGTGCCAGCAGCTTGGGGGCACCAGTTCCTGAAGCTTTCTTT. The V call is TRBV7-9, the J call TRBJ1-1; D might be TRBD1 (6 bases). This CDR3 is built from 14 residues. Germline V gives CDR1 SEHNR, CDR2 FQNEAQ (reference sequence). V was cut by 3 bases and J by 6 bases, with 14 bases left in between.